The rows below give T cell receptor beta chains drawn from one sample of a study of T-cell reconstitution after alpha-beta-depleted transplantation in children. TCRdb processed the PCR reads anew with MiXCR; each CDR3 protein has one entry. The sample includes 200,000 to 250,000 distinct CDR3 sequences, approximately 9.5% seen only once; the top ten take less than 8%. The sample in question was PBMCs from the stem cell graft donor, obtained from the stem cell graft. All receptors come from a human donor who donated a stem cell graft to a child with acute lymphoblastic leukemia. Both conserved end residues are part of each CDR3. A D gene is named only where the DNA matches it firmly. Not every row has a clone size; where given, it reads once, few, many or a size class.

abundance: few
len: 15
d_gene: .
v_gene: TRBV6-1
j_gene: TRBJ1-3
CDR3nt: TGTGCCAGCAGTCCCGACAGGAACCTCGGAAACACCATATATTTT
CDR3aa: CASSPDRNLGNTIYF

abundance: few
len: 15
d_gene: .
v_gene: TRBV4-1
j_gene: TRBJ1-5
CDR3nt: TGCGCCAGCAGCCTATGGGGGGAAGGCAATCAGCCCCAGCATTTT
CDR3aa: CASSLWGEGNQPQHF

abundance: few
len: 13
d_gene: TRBD1
v_gene: TRBV4-1
j_gene: TRBJ2-7
CDR3nt: TGCGCCAGCAGCCAGCAACAGGGGTACGAGCAGTACTTC
CDR3aa: CASSQQQGYEQYF

abundance: many
len: 14
d_gene: .
v_gene: TRBV24-1
j_gene: TRBJ2-5
CDR3nt: TGTGCCACCAGCGTTACCGGCCCGATCGAGACCCAGTACTTC
CDR3aa: CATSVTGPIETQYF

abundance: few
len: 12
d_gene: .
v_gene: TRBV7-8
j_gene: TRBJ2-5
CDR3nt: TGTGCCAGCAGCTTTGCTTTCCAGACCCAGTACTTC
CDR3aa: CASSFAFQTQYF

abundance: .
len: 13
d_gene: TRBD1
v_gene: TRBV6-5
j_gene: TRBJ1-1
CDR3nt: TGTGCCAGCAGTTACAGGGACAGGGGGCAAGCTTTCTTT
CDR3aa: CASSYRDRGQAFF

abundance: many
len: 11
d_gene: TRBD1
v_gene: TRBV11-3
j_gene: TRBJ2-1
CDR3nt: TGTGCCAGCGGGACAGGGGTTGAGCAGTTCTTC
CDR3aa: CASGTGVEQFF

abundance: few
len: 16
d_gene: .
v_gene: TRBV13
j_gene: TRBJ2-3
CDR3nt: TGTGCCAGCAGCTTATCGTTAGGGATAGGCACAGATACGCAGTATTTT
CDR3aa: CASSLSLGIGTDTQYF

abundance: few
len: 15
d_gene: .
v_gene: TRBV12-3/TRBV12-4
j_gene: TRBJ2-7
CDR3nt: TGTGCCAGCAGTTTACGGACCCCGGACAGCCACGAGCAGTACTTC
CDR3aa: CASSLRTPDSHEQYF

abundance: .
len: 13
d_gene: .
v_gene: TRBV30
j_gene: TRBJ2-1
CDR3nt: TGTGCCTGGAGTGAGAATGGGGACAATGAGCAGTTCTTC
CDR3aa: CAWSENGDNEQFF

abundance: .
len: 15
d_gene: .
v_gene: TRBV12-3/TRBV12-4
j_gene: TRBJ1-3
CDR3nt: TGTGCCAGCAGTCCCATTGGGGGCTTTGGAAACACCATATATTTT
CDR3aa: CASSPIGGFGNTIYF

abundance: few
len: 13
d_gene: .
v_gene: TRBV7-2
j_gene: TRBJ1-2
CDR3nt: TGTGCCAGCAGCCCACCCGTGAGCTATGGCTACACCTTC
CDR3aa: CASSPPVSYGYTF

abundance: .
len: 14
d_gene: .
v_gene: TRBV9
j_gene: TRBJ1-2
CDR3nt: TGTGCCAGCAGCGTAGTTGAAGGGAACTATGGCTACACCTTC
CDR3aa: CASSVVEGNYGYTF

abundance: many
len: 17
d_gene: TRBD1
v_gene: TRBV11-2
j_gene: TRBJ2-5
CDR3nt: TGTGCCAGCAGCTTAGATGTGGACAGGGGGCTGTTGGAGACCCAGTACTTC
CDR3aa: CASSLDVDRGLLETQYF

abundance: many
len: 15
d_gene: TRBD1
v_gene: TRBV5-6
j_gene: TRBJ2-4
CDR3nt: TGTGCCAGCAGCTCCTCGGACAGGACCGAAAACATTCAGTACTTC
CDR3aa: CASSSSDRTENIQYF

abundance: .
len: 13
d_gene: .
v_gene: TRBV5-1
j_gene: TRBJ2-7
CDR3nt: TGCGCCAGTTACCAAGGGGACTCCTACGAGCAGTACTTC
CDR3aa: CASYQGDSYEQYF

abundance: many
len: 14
d_gene: .
v_gene: TRBV7-9
j_gene: TRBJ1-6
CDR3nt: TGTGCCAGCAGCTTTTACGGGGATCATTCACCCCTCCACTTT
CDR3aa: CASSFYGDHSPLHF

abundance: .
len: 16
d_gene: .
v_gene: TRBV7-6
j_gene: TRBJ2-1
CDR3nt: TGTGCCAGCAGCTTAGCGTGGGGCGGGGGCGACAATGAGCAGTTCTTC
CDR3aa: CASSLAWGGGDNEQFF

abundance: many
len: 15
d_gene: TRBD2
v_gene: TRBV7-9
j_gene: TRBJ2-1
CDR3nt: TGTGCCAGCAGCCCGGGACTAGCGGGGTTAGGTGAGCAGTTCTTC
CDR3aa: CASSPGLAGLGEQFF

abundance: many
len: 13
d_gene: .
v_gene: TRBV20-1
j_gene: TRBJ1-1
CDR3nt: TGCAGTGCTACCCAGCCCCAAAACCCTGAAGCTTTCTTT
CDR3aa: CSATQPQNPEAFF